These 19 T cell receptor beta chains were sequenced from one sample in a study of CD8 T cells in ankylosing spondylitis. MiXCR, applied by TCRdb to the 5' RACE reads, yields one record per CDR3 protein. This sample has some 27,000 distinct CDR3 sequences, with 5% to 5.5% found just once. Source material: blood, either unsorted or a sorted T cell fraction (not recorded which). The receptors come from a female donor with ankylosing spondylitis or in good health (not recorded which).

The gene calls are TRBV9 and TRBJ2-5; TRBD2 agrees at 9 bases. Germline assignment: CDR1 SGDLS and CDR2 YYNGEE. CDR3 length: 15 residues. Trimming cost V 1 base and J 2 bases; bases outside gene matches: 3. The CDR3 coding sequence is TGTGCCAGCAGCGTAAGACTAGCGGAACAAGAGACCCAGTACTTC. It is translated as CASSVRLAEQETQYF.

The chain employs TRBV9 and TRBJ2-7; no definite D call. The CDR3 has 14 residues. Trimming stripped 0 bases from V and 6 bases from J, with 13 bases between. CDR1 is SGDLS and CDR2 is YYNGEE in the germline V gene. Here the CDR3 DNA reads TGTGCCAGCAGCGTAGAACCCAGTGCGTCCGAGCAGTACTTC. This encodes CASSVEPSASEQYF.

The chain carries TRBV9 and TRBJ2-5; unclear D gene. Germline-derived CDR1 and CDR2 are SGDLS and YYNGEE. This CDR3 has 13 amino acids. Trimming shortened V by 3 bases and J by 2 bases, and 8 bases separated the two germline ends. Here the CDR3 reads CASSEAPQETQYF. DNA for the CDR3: TGTGCCAGCAGCGAGGCACCACAAGAGACCCAGTACTTC.

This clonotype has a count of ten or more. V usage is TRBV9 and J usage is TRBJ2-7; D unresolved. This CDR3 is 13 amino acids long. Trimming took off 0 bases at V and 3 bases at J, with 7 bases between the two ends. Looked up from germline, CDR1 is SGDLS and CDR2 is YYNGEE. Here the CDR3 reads CASSVEQNYEQYF. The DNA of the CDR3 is TGTGCCAGCAGCGTAGAACAGAACTACGAGCAGTACTTC.

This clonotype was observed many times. This CDR3 reads CASSPRGPGSWEQFF. The CDR3 nucleotides read TGTGCCAGCAGCCCGAGGGGGCCGGGTAGCTGGGAGCAGTTCTTC. The chain has TRBV9 and TRBJ2-1; 7 nucleotides align to TRBD1. Germline V lookup: CDR1 SGDLS, CDR2 YYNGEE. The V segment lost 4 bases and the J segment 10 bases; nucleotides outside the gene matches: 14. The CDR3 is made up of 15 amino acids.

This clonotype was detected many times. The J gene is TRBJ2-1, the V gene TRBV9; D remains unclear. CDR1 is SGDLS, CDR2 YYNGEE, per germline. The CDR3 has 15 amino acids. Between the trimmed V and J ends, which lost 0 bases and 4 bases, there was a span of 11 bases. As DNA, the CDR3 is TGTGCCAGCAGCGTAGCGGCGGAGAGGTACAATGAGCAGTTCTTC. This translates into CASSVAAERYNEQFF.

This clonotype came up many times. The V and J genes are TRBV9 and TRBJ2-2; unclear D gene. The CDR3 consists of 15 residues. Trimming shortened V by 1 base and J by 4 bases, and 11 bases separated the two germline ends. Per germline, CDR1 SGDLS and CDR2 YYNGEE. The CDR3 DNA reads TGTGCCAGCAGCGTACGAAGGGATCCCACCGGGGAGCTGTTTTTT. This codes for CASSVRRDPTGELFF.

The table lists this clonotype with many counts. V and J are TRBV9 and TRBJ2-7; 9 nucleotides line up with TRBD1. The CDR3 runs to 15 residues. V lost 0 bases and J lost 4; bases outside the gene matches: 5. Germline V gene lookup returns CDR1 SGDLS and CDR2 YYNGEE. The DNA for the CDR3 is TGTGCCAGCAGCGTAGGTCTTGGGACAGGGTACGAGCAGTACTTC. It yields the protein CASSVGLGTGYEQYF.

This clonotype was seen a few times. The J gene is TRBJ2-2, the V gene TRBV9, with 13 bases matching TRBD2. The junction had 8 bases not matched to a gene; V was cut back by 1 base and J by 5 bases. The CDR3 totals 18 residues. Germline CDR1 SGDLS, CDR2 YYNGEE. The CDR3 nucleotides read TGTGCCAGCAGCGTACGGACTAGCGGGAGCCTCGGGACCGGGGAGCTGTTTTTT. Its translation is CASSVRTSGSLGTGELFF.

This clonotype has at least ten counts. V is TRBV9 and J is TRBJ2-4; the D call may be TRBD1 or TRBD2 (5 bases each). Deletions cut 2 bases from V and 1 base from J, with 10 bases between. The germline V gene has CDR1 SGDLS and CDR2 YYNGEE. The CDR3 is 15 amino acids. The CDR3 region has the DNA TGTGCCAGCAGCGTCAGCTGGGGGGCCAAAAACATTCAGTACTTC. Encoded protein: CASSVSWGAKNIQYF.

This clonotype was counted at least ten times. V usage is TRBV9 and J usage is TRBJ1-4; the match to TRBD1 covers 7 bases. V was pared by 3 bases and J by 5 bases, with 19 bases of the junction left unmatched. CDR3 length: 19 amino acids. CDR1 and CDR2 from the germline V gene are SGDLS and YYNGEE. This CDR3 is CASSARPVGQGDYNEKLFF. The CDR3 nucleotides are TGTGCCAGCAGCGCCCGCCCCGTTGGGCAGGGGGATTACAATGAAAAACTGTTTTTT. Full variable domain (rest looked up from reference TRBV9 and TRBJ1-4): DSGVTQTPKHLITATGQRVTLRCSPRSGDLSVYWYQQSLDQGLQFLIQYYNGEERAKGNILERFSAQQFPDLHSELNLSSLELGDSALYFCASSARPVGQGDYNEKLFFGSGTQLSVL.

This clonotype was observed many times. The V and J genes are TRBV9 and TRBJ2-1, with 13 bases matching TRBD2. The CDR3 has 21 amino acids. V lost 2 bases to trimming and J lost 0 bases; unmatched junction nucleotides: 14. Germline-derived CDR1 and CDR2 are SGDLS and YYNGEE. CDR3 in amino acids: CASSVRPPGLAGWSSYNEQFF. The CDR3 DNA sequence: TGTGCCAGCAGCGTCCGCCCCCCGGGACTAGCGGGATGGAGCTCCTACAATGAGCAGTTCTTC.

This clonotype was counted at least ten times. CDR3 DNA sequence: TGTGCCAGCAGCGTAGCTGACACGGGCGATTCACCCCTCCACTTT. This encodes CASSVADTGDSPLHF. The rearrangement joins TRBV9 to TRBJ1-6; no clear D gene. Germline loops: CDR1 SGDLS, CDR2 YYNGEE. The CDR3 has 15 residues. Between the trimmed V and J ends, which lost 0 bases and 8 bases, there was a span of 12 bases.

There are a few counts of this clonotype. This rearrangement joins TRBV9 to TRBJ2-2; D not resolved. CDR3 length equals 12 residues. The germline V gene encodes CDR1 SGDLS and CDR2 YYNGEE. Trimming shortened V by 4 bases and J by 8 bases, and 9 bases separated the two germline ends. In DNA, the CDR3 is TGTGCCAGCAGCCTTCAGTATGGGGAGCTGTTTTTT. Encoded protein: CASSLQYGELFF.

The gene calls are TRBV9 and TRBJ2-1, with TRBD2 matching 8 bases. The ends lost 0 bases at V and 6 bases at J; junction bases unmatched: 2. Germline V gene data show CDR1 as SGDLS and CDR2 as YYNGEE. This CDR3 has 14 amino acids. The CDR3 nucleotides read TGTGCCAGCAGCGTAGTAGCGGGGATCAATGAGCAGTTCTTC. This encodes CASSVVAGINEQFF.

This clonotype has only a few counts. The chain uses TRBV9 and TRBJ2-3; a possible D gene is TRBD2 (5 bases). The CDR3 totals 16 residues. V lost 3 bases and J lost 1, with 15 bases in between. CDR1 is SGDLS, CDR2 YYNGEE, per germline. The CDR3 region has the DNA TGTGCCAGCAGCGACGACCGAGGGTATGGCACAGATACGCAGTATTTT. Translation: CASSDDRGYGTDTQYF.

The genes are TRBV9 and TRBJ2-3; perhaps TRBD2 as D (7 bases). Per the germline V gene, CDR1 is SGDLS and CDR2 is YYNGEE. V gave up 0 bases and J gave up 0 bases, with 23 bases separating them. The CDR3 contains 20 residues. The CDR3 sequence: CASSVGGPGLPSASTDTQYF. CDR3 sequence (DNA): TGTGCCAGCAGCGTAGGGGGGCCGGGACTACCAAGTGCTAGCACAGATACGCAGTATTTT.

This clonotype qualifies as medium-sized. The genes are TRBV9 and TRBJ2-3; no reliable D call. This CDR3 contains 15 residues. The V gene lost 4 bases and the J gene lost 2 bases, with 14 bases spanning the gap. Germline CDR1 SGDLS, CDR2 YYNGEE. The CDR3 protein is CASSSDGYYTDTQYF. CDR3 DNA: TGTGCCAGCAGCTCCGATGGATACTACACAGATACGCAGTATTTT.

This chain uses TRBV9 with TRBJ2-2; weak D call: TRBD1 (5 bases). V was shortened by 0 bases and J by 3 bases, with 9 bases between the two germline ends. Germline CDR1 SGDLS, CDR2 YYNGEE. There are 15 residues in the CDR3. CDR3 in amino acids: CASSVGQTYTGELFF. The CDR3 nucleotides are TGTGCCAGCAGCGTAGGACAGACGTACACCGGGGAGCTGTTTTTT.